Sequencing of this TCR beta chain was carried out in a study of identical twins' blood T cells. Germline assignment: CDR1 SEHNR and CDR2 FQNEAQ (reference sequence). The CDR3 is 13 residues long. Trimming stripped 5 bases from V and 2 bases from J, with 7 bases between. In the original processing: Clonotypes per individual ranged from about 85,000 to nearly 550,000. TCRdb independently ran MiXCR on the 5' RACE reads; one entry per CDR3 protein. TCRdb's processing, not the study's, gives the V and J calls here. This sample has 350,000 to 450,000 distinct CDR3 sequences, with roughly 28% found just once.

V is TRBV7-9 and J is TRBJ1-3, with D hard to call. The clonotype was recovered from a woman between 18 and 55 years old in good health. The sequencing sample was made of PBMCs. The CDR3 DNA is TGTGCCAGCAGCGACTGGGCTGGAAACACCATATATTTT. This translates into CASSDWAGNTIYF. Complete variable domain (other parts from reference TRBV7-9 and TRBJ1-3): DTGVSQNPRHKITKRGQNVTFRCDPISEHNRLYWYRQTLGQGPEFLTYFQNEAQLEKSRLLSDRFSAERPKGSFSTLEIQRTEQGDSAMYLCASSDWAGNTIYFGEGSWLTVV.